This TCR beta chain was sequenced for a study of shared clonotypes between healthy human individuals. With regard to this clone: This same CDR3 is encoded by further DNA sequences in the sample.

The CDR3 runs 13 residues. Germline-derived CDR1 and CDR2 are MNHNS and SASEGT. The germline V and J ends were trimmed by 7 bases and 3 bases, with 12 bases remaining between them. Sequenced by immunoSEQ multiplex PCR; TCRdb stores in-frame clones only, minus some. The sample contains about 600,000 clones, around 97% of which appear only once. The V gene is TRBV6-1, the J gene TRBJ2-5; D is possibly TRBD2 (6 bases). This clonotype was sampled from a woman aged 25 to 45 in good health. The sample was naive CD4+ T cells sorted from blood. This sample's subset: CD45RA+ positively selected. This CDR3 is CASTRDSKETQYF. CDR3 nucleotide sequence: TGTGCCAGCACCCGGGACTCTAAAGAGACCCAGTACTTC.